This is a list of T cell receptor beta chains from one sample in a study of blood T cell repertoires in COVID-19. The data were produced by immunoSEQ multiplex PCR, yet TCRdb's version contains in-frame clones alone and is incomplete. The sample shows about 190,000 clones, around 85% of them seen only once. The sequenced sample consisted of peripheral blood. The receptors shown here come from a man aged 25 to 45 with acute or convalescent COVID-19. The CDR3 runs from the conserved cysteine through the conserved F or W. A D gene is named only where the DNA matches it firmly. A clone size is listed for some rows: how often the clone was seen (once, few, many), or a class if it is expanded.

clone_size | j_call | v_call | d_call | cdr3_nt | cdr3_aa
NA | TRBJ2-1 | TRBV7-3 | TRBD2 | TGTGCCAGCAGCTCGAGACTAGCGGAATACAATGAGCAGTTCTTC | CASSSRLAEYNEQFF
NA | TRBJ2-1 | TRBV6-5 | TRBD2 | TGTGCCAGCAGTAGACTAGCGGAGCACAATGAGCAGTTCTTC | CASSRLAEHNEQFF
NA | TRBJ1-2 | TRBV6-5 | TRBD1 | TGTGCCAGCAGTTACCAGACAGGGGCCGATGGCTACACCTTC | CASSYQTGADGYTF
NA | TRBJ2-3 | TRBV27 | TRBD1 | TGTGCCAGCAGTAACCGGGACAGGGGGACAGATACGCAGTATTTT | CASSNRDRGTDTQYF
NA | TRBJ2-5 | TRBV3-1/TRBV3-2 | TRBD2 | TGTGCCAGCAGAGGACTAGCGCGACAAGAGACCCAGTACTTC | CASRGLARQETQYF
NA | TRBJ1-1 | TRBV19 | NA | TGTGCCAGCCTCGGTGTTCCTCCGAGTGAACCAGAAGCTTTCTTT | CASLGVPPSEPEAFF
NA | TRBJ1-6 | TRBV15 | TRBD1 | TGTGCCACCAGCAGCCGGTTAGACAGGGGCACTTCACCCCTCCACTTT | CATSSRLDRGTSPLHF
NA | TRBJ1-2 | TRBV2 | NA | TGTGCCAGCAGTGAAGCCAGGACATCGGGCTACACCTTC | CASSEARTSGYTF
NA | TRBJ2-1 | TRBV24-1 | NA | TGTGCCACCAGTGACCCCCCGGCGGGGTGGTTCTTC | CATSDPPAGWFF
NA | TRBJ1-5 | TRBV6-1 | NA | TGTGCCAGCAGTGAATTGGGGGGTCAGCCCCAGCATTTT | CASSELGGQPQHF
NA | TRBJ2-5 | TRBV7-9 | TRBD2 | TGTGCCAGCAGCTTTTGGACTAGCGGGGTTACCAAAGAGACCCAGTACTTC | CASSFWTSGVTKETQYF
NA | TRBJ2-1 | TRBV12-3/TRBV12-4 | TRBD2 | TGTGCCAGCAGGGGAGGGGCCAATGAGCAGTTCTTC | CASRGGANEQFF
NA | TRBJ1-5 | TRBV28 | NA | TGTGCCAGCAGTTTGGGGGGTCCTCAGCCCCAGCATTTT | CASSLGGPQPQHF
once | TRBJ2-1 | TRBV5-1 | TRBD2 | TGCGCCAGCAGCTTTGGGGGGTCTAGCGGGATCTACAATGAGCAGTTCTTC | CASSFGGSSGIYNEQFF
few | TRBJ2-2 | TRBV5-5 | TRBD1 | TGTGCCAGCAGACCGGGACAGGAGAACACCGGGGAGCTGTTTTTT | CASRPGQENTGELFF
NA | TRBJ2-6 | TRBV28 | NA | TGTGCCAGCAGTAGGACAGCTGGGGCCAACGTCCTGACTTTC | CASSRTAGANVLTF
NA | TRBJ1-2 | TRBV28 | NA | TGTGCCAGCAGAACGACTAGCCCCTATGGCTACACCTTC | CASRTTSPYGYTF
NA | TRBJ1-1 | TRBV7-9 | NA | TGTGCCAGCAGCTTAGCAGTAGACACTGAAGCTTTCTTT | CASSLAVDTEAFF
NA | TRBJ1-1 | TRBV5-1 | TRBD1 | TGCGCCAGCAGCTTGGCCCAGCCAGGGGGCTTAAACACTGAAGCTTTCTTT | CASSLAQPGGLNTEAFF
NA | TRBJ1-6 | TRBV28 | TRBD1 | TGTGCCAGCACCTCGACCGGGGGACAGGGGAGAAATTCACCCCTCCACTTT | CASTSTGGQGRNSPLHF
once | TRBJ2-5 | TRBV18 | TRBD2 | TGTGCCAGCTCACCCCGCGGGGGAGAGACCCAGTACTTC | CASSPRGGETQYF
NA | TRBJ1-6 | TRBV6-6 | TRBD1 | TGTGCCAGCAGCTGGGCTGGACAGGGGAATTCACCCCTCCACTTT | CASSWAGQGNSPLHF
once | TRBJ1-2 | TRBV28 | NA | TGTGCCAGCGGCCTTGGTATCAGGGGTTACACCTTC | CASGLGIRGYTF
NA | TRBJ2-2 | TRBV7-3 | NA | TGTGCCAGCAGCTTGTCCGCGGGGACCGGGGAGCTGTTTTTT | CASSLSAGTGELFF
NA | TRBJ2-1 | TRBV30 | TRBD2 | TGTGCCTGGGGGCAGCGGGGGGCAAATGAGCAGTTCTTC | CAWGQRGANEQFF
few | TRBJ2-3 | TRBV7-3 | TRBD2 | TGTGCCAGCAGCTACCGACTAGCGGGGCCTATAGATACGCAGTATTTT | CASSYRLAGPIDTQYF
NA | TRBJ2-7 | TRBV20-1 | TRBD2 | TGCAGTGCTAGTTGGGGACTAGCGGTTTACGAGCAGTACTTC | CSASWGLAVYEQYF
NA | TRBJ2-3 | TRBV19 | NA | TGTGCCAGTAGTATAGTAGGAGGGTCCACAGATACGCAGTATTTT | CASSIVGGSTDTQYF
NA | TRBJ2-3 | TRBV6-4 | NA | TGTGCCAGCAGTGAGCGCGAGACAGATACGCAGTATTTT | CASSERETDTQYF
few | TRBJ1-6 | TRBV2 | NA | TGTGCCAGCAGGGACAGTAGAAATTCACCCCTCCACTTT | CASRDSRNSPLHF
NA | TRBJ2-2 | TRBV24-1 | TRBD2 | TGTGCCACCAGGGGGACTAGCGGGAGGGGGAGCACCGGGGAGCTGTTTTTT | CATRGTSGRGSTGELFF
NA | TRBJ1-1 | TRBV25-1 | NA | TGTGCCAGCAGCGGGGGGGATTCCACTGAAGCTTTCTTT | CASSGGDSTEAFF
NA | TRBJ1-1 | TRBV27 | NA | TGTGCCAGCAGTTTAACAGGGCCGGGTACTGAAGCTTTCTTT | CASSLTGPGTEAFF
NA | TRBJ1-4 | TRBV19 | NA | TGTGCCAGCTCGGTGGGGACACAAAAACTGTTTTTT | CASSVGTQKLFF
NA | TRBJ2-1 | TRBV30 | TRBD2 | TGTGCCTGGAGTGTTACTAGCGCCCTCAATGAGCAGTTCTTC | CAWSVTSALNEQFF
NA | TRBJ2-2 | TRBV2 | TRBD2 | TGTGCCAGCAGATCCCTAGCGGGGGGGAACACCGGGGAGCTGTTTTTT | CASRSLAGGNTGELFF
NA | TRBJ1-5 | TRBV3-1/TRBV3-2 | NA | TGTGCCAGCAGCCAAAAAAGAGATCAGCCCCAGCATTTT | CASSQKRDQPQHF
NA | TRBJ2-7 | TRBV6-5 | NA | TGTGCCAGCACCAGGACAGAGGCCTACGAGCAGTACTTC | CASTRTEAYEQYF
NA | TRBJ2-5 | TRBV2 | TRBD2 | TGTGCCAGCAGTCAGCAGGGACTAGGCAAGACCCAGTACTTC | CASSQQGLGKTQYF
NA | TRBJ1-1 | TRBV11-2 | NA | TGTGCCAGCAGCTTAAGGTACAGCTTGAACACTGAAGCTTTCTTT | CASSLRYSLNTEAFF
NA | TRBJ1-2 | TRBV2 | NA | TGTGCCAGCAGTTCGGAGGTCCCAAGAGGCTACACCTTC | CASSSEVPRGYTF
NA | TRBJ2-7 | TRBV4-1 | NA | TGCGCCAGCAGCCAAGGGCAGAAAGTCTACGAGCAGTACTTC | CASSQGQKVYEQYF
NA | TRBJ1-3 | TRBV30 | NA | TGTGCCTGGACCCAACCCCGAGGGCCCTCTGGAAACACCATATATTTT | CAWTQPRGPSGNTIYF
NA | TRBJ1-2 | TRBV14 | TRBD1 | TGTGCCAGCAGCCAAGAAGTGGGAAACAGGGGGAGTCGGGGCTACACCTTC | CASSQEVGNRGSRGYTF
NA | TRBJ1-3 | TRBV28 | TRBD1 | TGTGCGGCGCGACAGGGTGTCTCTGGAAACACCATATATTTT | CAARQGVSGNTIYF